These T cell receptor beta chains were read from a single sample in a study of blood T cell repertoires in COVID-19. Generated by immunoSEQ multiplex PCR, the TCRdb table keeps only in-frame clones and is missing some. Of 230,000 or so clones listed, just over 85% are singletons. The specimen sequenced was PBMCs or T cells enriched from blood (not recorded which). The receptors shown here come from a woman in her fifties or sixties with acute COVID-19. CDR3s include the opening cysteine and the closing phenylalanine or tryptophan. Fields, in order: D gene, J gene, CDR3 length, V gene, clone size, CDR3 DNA, CDR3 protein. D genes are given only for firm matches. Only part of the rows carry a size: once, few, many, or a class if the clone is expanded.

d_call: .
j_call: TRBJ1-5
cdr3_length: 14
v_call: TRBV28
clone_size: .
cdr3_nt: TGTGCCAGCAGACCCCGCCCTGGGCTTCAGCCCCAGCATTTT
cdr3_aa: CASRPRPGLQPQHF

d_call: .
j_call: TRBJ2-7
cdr3_length: 14
v_call: TRBV29-1
clone_size: .
cdr3_nt: TGCAGCGTTGTTCAGAGGGCGAGCTCCTACGAGCAGTACTTC
cdr3_aa: CSVVQRASSYEQYF

d_call: TRBD1
j_call: TRBJ1-2
cdr3_length: 12
v_call: TRBV2
clone_size: .
cdr3_nt: TGTGCCGGATCAGGGACAGGGGCTGTAAGCACCTTC
cdr3_aa: CAGSGTGAVSTF

d_call: .
j_call: TRBJ1-5
cdr3_length: 13
v_call: TRBV5-6
clone_size: .
cdr3_nt: TGTGCCAGCAGCTTAGGCCGGGATCAGCCCCAGCATTTT
cdr3_aa: CASSLGRDQPQHF

d_call: .
j_call: TRBJ2-2
cdr3_length: 18
v_call: TRBV14
clone_size: .
cdr3_nt: TGTGCCAGCAGCCCTCGCCCAAATAAACGGAGGGCCACCGGGGAGCTGTTTTTT
cdr3_aa: CASSPRPNKRRATGELFF

d_call: .
j_call: TRBJ1-3
cdr3_length: 12
v_call: TRBV5-8
clone_size: .
cdr3_nt: TGTGCCAGCAGCCCCGGGAGAAACACCATATATTTT
cdr3_aa: CASSPGRNTIYF

d_call: TRBD1
j_call: TRBJ2-1
cdr3_length: 15
v_call: TRBV28
clone_size: .
cdr3_nt: TGTGCCAGCAGTTTAATTGACAGGGACGAAAATGAGCAGTTCTTC
cdr3_aa: CASSLIDRDENEQFF

d_call: .
j_call: TRBJ1-2
cdr3_length: 13
v_call: TRBV5-5
clone_size: .
cdr3_nt: TGTGCCAGCAGCTTGCCAGGGAAAGGTGGCTACACCTTC
cdr3_aa: CASSLPGKGGYTF

d_call: TRBD1
j_call: TRBJ1-5
cdr3_length: 16
v_call: TRBV19
clone_size: .
cdr3_nt: TGTGCCAGTAGGGTACAGGGGGGTTCAGGCAATCAGCCCCAGCATTTT
cdr3_aa: CASRVQGGSGNQPQHF

d_call: .
j_call: TRBJ1-6
cdr3_length: 13
v_call: TRBV12-3/TRBV12-4
clone_size: .
cdr3_nt: TGTGCCAGCAGTTTGAGGGCCGACTCACCCCTCCACTTT
cdr3_aa: CASSLRADSPLHF

d_call: .
j_call: TRBJ2-6
cdr3_length: 17
v_call: TRBV7-3
clone_size: .
cdr3_nt: TGTGCCAGCAGCTTAACCGCGGGCCCCTCTGGGGCCAACGTCCTGACTTTC
cdr3_aa: CASSLTAGPSGANVLTF

d_call: .
j_call: TRBJ2-6
cdr3_length: 15
v_call: TRBV30
clone_size: once
cdr3_nt: TGTGCCTGGAGCAGGGCCGCGACTGGGGCCAACGTCCTGACTTTC
cdr3_aa: CAWSRAATGANVLTF

d_call: TRBD2
j_call: TRBJ2-1
cdr3_length: 19
v_call: TRBV4-2
clone_size: .
cdr3_nt: TGTGCCAGCAGCCAAGTAGGGACTAGCGGGAGGGGGGCCTACAATGAGCAGTTCTTC
cdr3_aa: CASSQVGTSGRGAYNEQFF

d_call: TRBD1
j_call: TRBJ2-7
cdr3_length: 15
v_call: TRBV19
clone_size: .
cdr3_nt: TGTGCCAGTAGTTTCCAGGGACAGGGAGGGGGCGAGCAGTACTTC
cdr3_aa: CASSFQGQGGGEQYF

d_call: .
j_call: TRBJ1-2
cdr3_length: 14
v_call: TRBV18
clone_size: .
cdr3_nt: TGTGCCAGCTCACCCCAGGGGACTAACTATGGCTACACCTTC
cdr3_aa: CASSPQGTNYGYTF

d_call: TRBD1
j_call: TRBJ2-1
cdr3_length: 15
v_call: TRBV14
clone_size: .
cdr3_nt: TGTGCCAGCAGCCAGACAGGGGGTGCGTACAATGAGCAGTTCTTC
cdr3_aa: CASSQTGGAYNEQFF

d_call: .
j_call: TRBJ2-1
cdr3_length: 14
v_call: TRBV3-1/TRBV3-2
clone_size: .
cdr3_nt: TGTGCCAGCAGTACCACGCAGGCTGGTAATGAGCAGTTCTTC
cdr3_aa: CASSTTQAGNEQFF

d_call: .
j_call: TRBJ1-2
cdr3_length: 15
v_call: TRBV5-1
clone_size: .
cdr3_nt: TGCGCCAGCAGCAGTTATTCTGGGGAGGGCTATGGCTACACCTTC
cdr3_aa: CASSSYSGEGYGYTF

d_call: TRBD2
j_call: TRBJ2-1
cdr3_length: 16
v_call: TRBV9
clone_size: .
cdr3_nt: TGTGCCAGCAGCGTAGAAGCACTAGCGGGAGGGAATGAGCAGTTCTTC
cdr3_aa: CASSVEALAGGNEQFF

d_call: TRBD2
j_call: TRBJ2-5
cdr3_length: 15
v_call: TRBV10-3
clone_size: .
cdr3_nt: TGTGCCATCAGGAGGGGACTAGCGGCCCAAGAGACCCAGTACTTC
cdr3_aa: CAIRRGLAAQETQYF

d_call: TRBD2
j_call: TRBJ2-7
cdr3_length: 16
v_call: TRBV6-1
clone_size: .
cdr3_nt: TGTGCCAGCAGTGAGCAGGGACTAGGATTTGGGGACGAGCAGTACTTC
cdr3_aa: CASSEQGLGFGDEQYF

d_call: .
j_call: TRBJ2-5
cdr3_length: 13
v_call: TRBV12-3/TRBV12-4
clone_size: .
cdr3_nt: TGTGCCAGCAGTCATCAGGGGGGTGAGACCCAGTACTTC
cdr3_aa: CASSHQGGETQYF

d_call: TRBD1
j_call: TRBJ1-4
cdr3_length: 13
v_call: TRBV30
clone_size: .
cdr3_nt: TGTGCCTGGAAACAGGGGTTGGGTGAAAAACTGTTTTTT
cdr3_aa: CAWKQGLGEKLFF

d_call: TRBD2
j_call: TRBJ2-7
cdr3_length: 14
v_call: TRBV5-1
clone_size: .
cdr3_nt: TGCGCCAGCAGTTCCGGGACTAGCGGGAGGGAGCAGTACTTC
cdr3_aa: CASSSGTSGREQYF

d_call: .
j_call: TRBJ2-7
cdr3_length: 13
v_call: TRBV29-1
clone_size: .
cdr3_nt: TGCAGCACTGCTGAAGCGGAGGGGACGAGCGAGTACTTC
cdr3_aa: CSTAEAEGTSEYF

d_call: TRBD2
j_call: TRBJ2-3
cdr3_length: 17
v_call: TRBV4-2
clone_size: .
cdr3_nt: TGTGCCAGCAGCCATGGACTAGCGGGAGCTAGCACAGATACGCAGTATTTT
cdr3_aa: CASSHGLAGASTDTQYF

d_call: TRBD2
j_call: TRBJ2-4
cdr3_length: 16
v_call: TRBV28
clone_size: once
cdr3_nt: TGTGCCAGCAATCCTACTAGCGGGACCCCCAAAAACATTCAGTACTTC
cdr3_aa: CASNPTSGTPKNIQYF

d_call: .
j_call: TRBJ1-4
cdr3_length: 14
v_call: TRBV28
clone_size: .
cdr3_nt: TGTGCCAGCAGTTTCTCGACAGGATCGAAAAAACTGTTTTTT
cdr3_aa: CASSFSTGSKKLFF

d_call: .
j_call: TRBJ2-2
cdr3_length: 15
v_call: TRBV19
clone_size: .
cdr3_nt: TGTGCCAGTACTATGCGTCAGGGGCGGGTCGGGGAGCTGTTTTTT
cdr3_aa: CASTMRQGRVGELFF

d_call: .
j_call: TRBJ1-1
cdr3_length: 15
v_call: TRBV18
clone_size: few
cdr3_nt: TGTGCCAGCTCACGGCAAGAAGGGAGGGCCACTGAAGCTTTCTTT
cdr3_aa: CASSRQEGRATEAFF

d_call: TRBD1
j_call: TRBJ1-2
cdr3_length: 14
v_call: TRBV28
clone_size: .
cdr3_nt: TGTGCCAGCAGGGGGACAGGGTGGAACTATGGCTACACCTTC
cdr3_aa: CASRGTGWNYGYTF

d_call: TRBD1
j_call: TRBJ2-2
cdr3_length: 14
v_call: TRBV19
clone_size: .
cdr3_nt: TGTGCCAGTGACGACAGGGGGGCCACCGGGGAGCTGTTTTTT
cdr3_aa: CASDDRGATGELFF

d_call: TRBD2
j_call: TRBJ2-1
cdr3_length: 20
v_call: TRBV7-8
clone_size: few
cdr3_nt: TGTGCCAGCAGCTTAGGAGTCCTAGCGGACACCCCGGGCTCCTACAATGAGCAGTTCTTC
cdr3_aa: CASSLGVLADTPGSYNEQFF

d_call: TRBD2
j_call: TRBJ2-1
cdr3_length: 13
v_call: TRBV2
clone_size: once
cdr3_nt: TGTGCCAGCACCGGGGGGACTATCCATGAGCAGTTCTTC
cdr3_aa: CASTGGTIHEQFF

d_call: TRBD2
j_call: TRBJ2-7
cdr3_length: 15
v_call: TRBV7-2
clone_size: once
cdr3_nt: TGTGCCAGCAGCTTGCTAGCGGGAGTCGGTTACGAGCAGTACTTC
cdr3_aa: CASSLLAGVGYEQYF

d_call: .
j_call: TRBJ2-7
cdr3_length: 15
v_call: TRBV6-2/TRBV6-3
clone_size: .
cdr3_nt: TGTGCCAGCAGTTACGGAGCGGCCGTCCCCTACGAGCAGTACTTC
cdr3_aa: CASSYGAAVPYEQYF

d_call: .
j_call: TRBJ2-5
cdr3_length: 13
v_call: TRBV18
clone_size: .
cdr3_nt: TGTGCCAGCTCACCGCCTACGCAAGAGACCCAGTACTTC
cdr3_aa: CASSPPTQETQYF

d_call: TRBD1
j_call: TRBJ1-6
cdr3_length: 16
v_call: TRBV6-1
clone_size: once
cdr3_nt: TGTGCCAGCAGTGACAGGGGACAGGGGGATGGGTCACCCCTCCACTTT
cdr3_aa: CASSDRGQGDGSPLHF

d_call: .
j_call: TRBJ2-1
cdr3_length: 17
v_call: TRBV5-6
clone_size: once
cdr3_nt: TGTGCCAGCAGCCCACAAGGTATCGGGGGTAATTACAATGAGCAGTTCTTC
cdr3_aa: CASSPQGIGGNYNEQFF

d_call: TRBD2
j_call: TRBJ2-7
cdr3_length: 15
v_call: TRBV5-1
clone_size: .
cdr3_nt: TGCGCCAGCAGCTTGGGGACTAGCGGGAGCTACGAGCAGTACTTC
cdr3_aa: CASSLGTSGSYEQYF

d_call: .
j_call: TRBJ1-2
cdr3_length: 13
v_call: TRBV6-5
clone_size: .
cdr3_nt: TGTGCCAGCAGTTACGACGAGGGTCATGGCTACACCTTC
cdr3_aa: CASSYDEGHGYTF

d_call: .
j_call: TRBJ1-2
cdr3_length: 16
v_call: TRBV3-1/TRBV3-2
clone_size: once
cdr3_nt: TGTGCCAGCAGCCAGGGTACGCGGGGGCAGAGCTATGGCTACACCTTC
cdr3_aa: CASSQGTRGQSYGYTF

d_call: TRBD2
j_call: TRBJ2-3
cdr3_length: 17
v_call: TRBV7-9
clone_size: .
cdr3_nt: TGTGCCAGCAGCTTAATGGGACTAGCGTCTAGCACAGATACGCAGTATTTT
cdr3_aa: CASSLMGLASSTDTQYF

d_call: .
j_call: TRBJ1-5
cdr3_length: 15
v_call: TRBV27
clone_size: .
cdr3_nt: TGTGCCAGCAGTTTCAGTTGGGCGTTCAATCAGCCCCAGCATTTT
cdr3_aa: CASSFSWAFNQPQHF

d_call: .
j_call: TRBJ1-5
cdr3_length: 18
v_call: TRBV19
clone_size: .
cdr3_nt: TGTGCCAGTAGTATAGATCTGGGTAGCTGGTATAGCAATCAGCCCCAGCATTTT
cdr3_aa: CASSIDLGSWYSNQPQHF

d_call: .
j_call: TRBJ2-7
cdr3_length: 16
v_call: TRBV27
clone_size: .
cdr3_nt: TGTGCCAGCAGTCCACGTTGCAGGCGATGCACCTACGAGCAGTACTTC
cdr3_aa: CASSPRCRRCTYEQYF

d_call: TRBD2
j_call: TRBJ2-5
cdr3_length: 15
v_call: TRBV7-6
clone_size: .
cdr3_nt: TGTGCCAGCAGCTTATGGGGACTAGGAGAAGAGACCCAGTACTTC
cdr3_aa: CASSLWGLGEETQYF

d_call: TRBD2
j_call: TRBJ2-3
cdr3_length: 14
v_call: TRBV5-4
clone_size: .
cdr3_nt: TGTGCCAGCAGCTTGATAGCGGGAGATTATACGCAGTATTTT
cdr3_aa: CASSLIAGDYTQYF

d_call: TRBD2
j_call: TRBJ2-7
cdr3_length: 16
v_call: TRBV13
clone_size: .
cdr3_nt: TGTGCCAGCAGCCTCCATAGCGGGAGGGCCGTATACGAGCAGTACTTC
cdr3_aa: CASSLHSGRAVYEQYF

d_call: .
j_call: TRBJ1-1
cdr3_length: 16
v_call: TRBV6-5
clone_size: few
cdr3_nt: TGTGCCAGCAGTTACGGGGCAGGGAGGATGAACACTGAAGCTTTCTTT
cdr3_aa: CASSYGAGRMNTEAFF

d_call: TRBD2
j_call: TRBJ2-1
cdr3_length: 16
v_call: TRBV27
clone_size: few
cdr3_nt: TGTGCCAGCAGAACTATAGCGGGAAACTCCTACAATGAGCAGTTCTTC
cdr3_aa: CASRTIAGNSYNEQFF

d_call: .
j_call: TRBJ1-5
cdr3_length: 13
v_call: TRBV28
clone_size: .
cdr3_nt: TGTGCCAGCAGGGGGGGTGTGTATCAGCCCCAGCATTTT
cdr3_aa: CASRGGVYQPQHF

d_call: .
j_call: TRBJ2-7
cdr3_length: 14
v_call: TRBV28
clone_size: .
cdr3_nt: TGTGCCAGCAGGGATCCGGGACAAAGCCGCGAGCAGTACTTC
cdr3_aa: CASRDPGQSREQYF

d_call: TRBD1
j_call: TRBJ1-2
cdr3_length: 16
v_call: TRBV3-1/TRBV3-2
clone_size: .
cdr3_nt: TGTGCCAGCAGCCTAGTAGGGGACAGGGCTGACTATGGCTACACCTTC
cdr3_aa: CASSLVGDRADYGYTF

d_call: .
j_call: TRBJ2-7
cdr3_length: 15
v_call: TRBV3-1/TRBV3-2
clone_size: .
cdr3_nt: TGTGCCAGCAGCCCTAGAGATCGGGGGAGCGACGAGCAGTACTTC
cdr3_aa: CASSPRDRGSDEQYF

d_call: TRBD2
j_call: TRBJ2-7
cdr3_length: 14
v_call: TRBV27
clone_size: once
cdr3_nt: TGTGCCAGCAGTTCCGGGACTAGCGCCTACGAGCAGTACTTC
cdr3_aa: CASSSGTSAYEQYF

d_call: TRBD1
j_call: TRBJ1-5
cdr3_length: 16
v_call: TRBV27
clone_size: few
cdr3_nt: TGTGCCAGCAGTGACTATGACAGGGGATCGAATCAGCCCCAGCATTTT
cdr3_aa: CASSDYDRGSNQPQHF

d_call: TRBD2
j_call: TRBJ2-1
cdr3_length: 14
v_call: TRBV19
clone_size: .
cdr3_nt: TGTGCCAGTAGTATCCAGGGAGGGCACAATGAGCAGTTCTTC
cdr3_aa: CASSIQGGHNEQFF